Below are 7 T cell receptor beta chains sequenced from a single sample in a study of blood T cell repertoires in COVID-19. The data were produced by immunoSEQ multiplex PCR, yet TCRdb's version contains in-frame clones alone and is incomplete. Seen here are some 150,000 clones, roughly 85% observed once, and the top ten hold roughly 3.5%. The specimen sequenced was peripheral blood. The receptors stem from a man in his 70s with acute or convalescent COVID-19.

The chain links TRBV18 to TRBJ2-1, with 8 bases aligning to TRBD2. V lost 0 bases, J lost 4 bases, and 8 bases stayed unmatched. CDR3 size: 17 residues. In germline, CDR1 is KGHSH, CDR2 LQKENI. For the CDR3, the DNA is TGTGCCAGCTCACCACCGAAAGCGGGAGAGACATACAATGAGCAGTTCTTC. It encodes CASSPPKAGETYNEQFF.

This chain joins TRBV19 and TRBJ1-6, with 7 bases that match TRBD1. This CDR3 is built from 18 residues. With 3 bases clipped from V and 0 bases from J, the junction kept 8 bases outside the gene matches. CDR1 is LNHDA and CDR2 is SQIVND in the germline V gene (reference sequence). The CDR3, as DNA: TGTGCCAGTAGTATCCGGCCAGGGGGTAGCTCCTATAATTCACCCCTCCACTTT. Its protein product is CASSIRPGGSSYNSPLHF. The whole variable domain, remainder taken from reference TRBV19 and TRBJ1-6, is DGGITQSPKYLFRKEGQNVTLSCEQNLNHDAMYWYRQDPGQGLRLIYYSQIVNDFQKGDIAEGYSVSREKKESFPLTVTSAQKNPTAFYLCASSIRPGGSSYNSPLHFGNGTRLTVT.

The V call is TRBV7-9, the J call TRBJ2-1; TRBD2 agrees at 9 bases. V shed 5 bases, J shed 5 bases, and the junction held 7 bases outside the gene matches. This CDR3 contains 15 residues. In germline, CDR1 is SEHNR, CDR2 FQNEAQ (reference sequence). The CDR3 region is CASSPIGTSNNEQFF. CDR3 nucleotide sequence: TGTGCCAGCAGCCCAATAGGGACTAGCAACAATGAGCAGTTCTTC.

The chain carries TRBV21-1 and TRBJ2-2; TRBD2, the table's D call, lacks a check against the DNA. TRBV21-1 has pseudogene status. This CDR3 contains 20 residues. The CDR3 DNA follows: TGTGCCAGCAGCCAAAAAATGGCCCCTGTAGCGGGGGGGGGTACCGGGGAGCTGTTTTTT. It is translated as CASSQKMAPVAGGGTGELFF.

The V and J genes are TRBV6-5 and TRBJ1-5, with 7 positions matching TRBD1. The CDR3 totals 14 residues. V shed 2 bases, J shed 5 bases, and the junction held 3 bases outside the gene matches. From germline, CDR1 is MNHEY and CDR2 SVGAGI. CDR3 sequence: CASSYRGRDQPQHF. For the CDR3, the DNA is TGTGCCAGCAGTTACAGGGGGCGAGATCAGCCCCAGCATTTT.

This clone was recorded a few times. This CDR3 reads CASSSYSGSADTQYF. CDR3 sequence (DNA): TGTGCCAGCAGCTCCTATAGCGGGAGCGCAGATACGCAGTATTTT. The genes are TRBV9 and TRBJ2-3; 9 positions match TRBD2. Germline V gene data show CDR1 as SGDLS and CDR2 as YYNGEE. The CDR3 covers 15 residues. Germline trimming cut 4 bases from V and 4 bases from J; bases unmatched to any gene: 7.

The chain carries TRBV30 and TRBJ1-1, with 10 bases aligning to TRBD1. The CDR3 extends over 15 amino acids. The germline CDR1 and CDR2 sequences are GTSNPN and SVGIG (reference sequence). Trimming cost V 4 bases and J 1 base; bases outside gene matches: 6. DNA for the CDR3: TGTGCCTGGACCTCTCGGGACAGGGGGAACACTGAAGCTTTCTTT. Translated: CAWTSRDRGNTEAFF.